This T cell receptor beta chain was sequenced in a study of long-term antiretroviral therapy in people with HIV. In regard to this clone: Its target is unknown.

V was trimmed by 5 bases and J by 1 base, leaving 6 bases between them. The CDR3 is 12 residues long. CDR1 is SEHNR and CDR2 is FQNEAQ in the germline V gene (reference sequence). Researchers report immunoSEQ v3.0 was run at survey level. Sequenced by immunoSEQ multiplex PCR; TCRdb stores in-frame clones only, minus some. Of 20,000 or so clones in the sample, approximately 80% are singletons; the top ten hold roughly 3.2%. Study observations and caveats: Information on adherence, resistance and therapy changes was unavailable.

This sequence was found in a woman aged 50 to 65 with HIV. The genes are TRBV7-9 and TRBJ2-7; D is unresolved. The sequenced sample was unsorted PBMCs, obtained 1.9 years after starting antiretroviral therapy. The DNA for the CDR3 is TGTGCCAGCAGCGCCCCGTCCTACGAGCAGTACTTC. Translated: CASSAPSYEQYF.